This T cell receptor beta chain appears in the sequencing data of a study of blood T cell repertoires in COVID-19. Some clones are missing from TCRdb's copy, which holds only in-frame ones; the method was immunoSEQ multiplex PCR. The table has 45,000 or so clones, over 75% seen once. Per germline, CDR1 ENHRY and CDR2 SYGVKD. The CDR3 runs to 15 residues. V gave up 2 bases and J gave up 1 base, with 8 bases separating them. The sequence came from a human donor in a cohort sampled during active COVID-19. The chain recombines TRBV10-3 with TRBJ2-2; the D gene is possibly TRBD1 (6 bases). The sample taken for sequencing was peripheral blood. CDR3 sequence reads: CAISEVTGNTGELFF. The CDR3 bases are TGTGCCATCAGTGAGGTGACAGGGAACACCGGGGAGCTGTTTTTT.